This TCR beta chain originates from a study of CXCR3-negative and CXCR3-positive naive CD8 T cells. General study points: Naive subsets had comparable surface CD5; TCR strength was inferred from TRB CDR3 properties. Naive CXCR3-positive and CXCR3-negative cells shared similar TRBV-TRBJ usage, unlike memory cells. Sequencing showed both naive subsets with comparably high diversity, and memory CD8+ cells much lower.

Each CD8+ T cell subset was sorted in triplicate, hundreds of thousands of cells each. UMI-labeled TRB cDNA libraries were prepared by 5' RACE. TCRdb re-called the 5' RACE reads and gives one entry per CDR3 protein, without DNA. The data show over 35,000 distinct CDR3 sequences, and the top ten clones hold roughly 14%. Comment on this clonotype: Its antigen is still unknown.

This TCR came from a human donor in good health. Some clones in this sample may be carry-over from other donors' samples. Sample: memory CD8+ T cells from blood.

The CDR3 here is CASSQSGGNTIYF. The V call is TRBV4-3, the J call TRBJ1-3. The length of the CDR3 is 13 residues. The germline V gene encodes CDR1 LGHNA and CDR2 YSLEER.